This T cell receptor (beta chain) was observed in a study of control samples from healthy donors and cancer patients. The ends were cut back, 2 bases at V and 0 bases at J, with 10 bases in the middle. The CDR3 covers 16 residues. CDR1 SEHNR and CDR2 FQNEAQ come from the germline V gene (reference sequence). Sequencing used immunoSEQ multiplex PCR; TCRdb keeps in-frame clones, though not all of them. The profile covers roughly 94,000 clones, with approximately 84% appearing a single time and about 35% taken by the ten largest. The chain recombines TRBV7-9 with TRBJ2-2, with no clear D. The clonotype comes from a man between 65 and 85 years old with lung cancer. Sequenced input: PBMCs. This chain's CDR3 is CASSLRQAANTGELFF. The CDR3 nucleotides are TGTGCCAGCAGCTTACGCCAGGCCGCGAACACCGGGGAGCTGTTTTTT.